This is a list of T cell receptor beta chains from one sample in a study of blood T cell repertoires in COVID-19. The table came from immunoSEQ multiplex PCR; TCRdb's copy has only in-frame clones and leaves some out. The data contain just under 150,000 clones, around nine tenths of them singletons. The specimen was peripheral blood. All receptors derive from a human donor in a cohort sampled during active COVID-19. Each CDR3 is given with its conserved first and last residue. A D gene is named only where the DNA matches it firmly. Where a row states a size, it is once, few, many or the class of an expanded clone; other rows omit it.

>once|TRBJ2-3|.|TRBV27
TGTGCCAGCAGTTTTTGGGGGGGGGCGGCGGGTCGGGATACGCAGTATTTT
CASSFWGGAAGRDTQYF
>.|TRBJ1-3|.|TRBV5-5
TGTGCCAGCAGCATCAGGGGAGAAGGAAACACCATATATTTT
CASSIRGEGNTIYF
>.|TRBJ2-7|.|TRBV5-4
TGTGCCAGCAGCTTTCCCCAGACCTACGAGCAGTACTTC
CASSFPQTYEQYF
>.|TRBJ2-3|TRBD1|TRBV4-2
TGTGCCAGCAGCCAAGAGGGGACAGTAGATACGCAGTATTTT
CASSQEGTVDTQYF
>.|TRBJ1-2|.|TRBV5-1
TGCGCCAGCAGCGGGGAAGGGGATAGCTATGGCTACACCTTC
CASSGEGDSYGYTF
>.|TRBJ1-5|.|TRBV7-9
TGTGCCAGCAGCTTAGACCTGAGTAGGCCCCAGCATTTT
CASSLDLSRPQHF
>.|TRBJ2-1|.|TRBV18
TGTGCCAGCTCACGTGAGGCAGGGGACTCCTACAATGAGCAGTTCTTC
CASSREAGDSYNEQFF
>few|TRBJ1-6|TRBD1|TRBV5-1
TGCGCCAGCAGCTTGGAGACAGGGGTTCGCTCACCCCTCCACTTT
CASSLETGVRSPLHF
>.|TRBJ2-1|.|TRBV11-3
TGTGCCAGCAGCGCAATGACGGGGGCCTACAATGAGCAGTTCTTC
CASSAMTGAYNEQFF
>few|TRBJ1-6|.|TRBV7-2
TGTGCCAGCAGCTTAGCGACAGACCTCCGGCATTCACCCCTCCACTTT
CASSLATDLRHSPLHF
>.|TRBJ2-7|TRBD1|TRBV30
TGTGCCTGGAGACCTACCCAGGGACAGGCGTTCCTCTACGAGCAGTACTTC
CAWRPTQGQAFLYEQYF
>.|TRBJ2-1|.|TRBV5-1
TGCGCCAGCAGCTTGTATTCCCGACTGGATGAGCAGTTCTTC
CASSLYSRLDEQFF
>.|TRBJ1-6|.|TRBV7-9
TGTGCCGGTCAAGGAGTCTCCTATAATTCACCCCTCCACTTT
CAGQGVSYNSPLHF
>once|TRBJ1-2|TRBD1|TRBV10-1
TGCGCCAACGGGGATCCCGGGACAGGGGGCTTGCGGGGCTACACCTTC
CANGDPGTGGLRGYTF
>.|TRBJ2-1|.|TRBV7-8
TGTGCCAGCAGCTTAGCCGAGACAGGTGAGCAGTTCTTC
CASSLAETGEQFF
>.|TRBJ2-7|TRBD1|TRBV19
TGTGCCAGTAGTATAGTGACAGGGGGGTACGAGCAGTACTTC
CASSIVTGGYEQYF
>.|TRBJ2-1|TRBD2|TRBV5-5
TGTGCCAGCAGCTTGGATGGCGGGGGTACTTTCAATGAGCAGTTCTTC
CASSLDGGGTFNEQFF
>.|TRBJ2-7|TRBD1|TRBV24-1
TGTGCCACCAGTGACTGGGACAGTCACTACGAGCAGTACTTC
CATSDWDSHYEQYF
>.|TRBJ2-1|TRBD2|TRBV11-2
TGTGCCAGCAGCTTAATTAGCGGGGACTACAATGAGCAGTTCTTC
CASSLISGDYNEQFF
>once|TRBJ2-5|TRBD1|TRBV5-1
TGCGCCAGCAGCGCCGGGACAGAAGAGACCCAGTACTTC
CASSAGTEETQYF
>once|TRBJ2-3|.|TRBV5-8
TGTGCCAGCAGCTTCCGGGGGACAGATACGCAGTATTTT
CASSFRGTDTQYF
>.|TRBJ2-2|TRBD2|TRBV15
TGTGCCACCAGCAGAGAGGGGAGCGCTAGCGGGGGCGCGAACACCGGGGAGCTGTTTTTT
CATSREGSASGGANTGELFF
>.|TRBJ2-7|.|TRBV5-4
TGTGCCAGCAGCCTCCCACTCCGGGGGACAGCAAACATCCACGAGCAGTACTTC
CASSLPLRGTANIHEQYF
>.|TRBJ2-5|.|TRBV9
TGTGCCAGCAGCGCAGCGGGTCAGACCCAGTACTTC
CASSAAGQTQYF
>.|TRBJ1-5|.|TRBV15
TGTGCCACCAGCAGATTTCAAGGGGTACAGTATAGCAATCAGCCCCAGCATTTT
CATSRFQGVQYSNQPQHF
>.|TRBJ2-1|TRBD2|TRBV11-3
TGTGCCAGCAGCTTAGGGGGGGGGACTACCATTGAGCAGTTCTTC
CASSLGGGTTIEQFF
>once|TRBJ2-5|TRBD1|TRBV6-2/TRBV6-3
TGTGCCAGCAGTTACGGGACAGGGGGCGGCGAAGAGACCCAGTACTTC
CASSYGTGGGEETQYF
>few|TRBJ1-2|TRBD1|TRBV18
TGTGCCAGCTCAACGGACCGGGACAGGGGCTATGGCTACACCTTC
CASSTDRDRGYGYTF
>.|TRBJ1-2|TRBD1|TRBV7-7
TGTGCCAGCAGCCCACTCCCCGGGATGTTCCCAGGGACAGGGGTAAATGGCTACACCTTC
CASSPLPGMFPGTGVNGYTF
>.|TRBJ2-3|TRBD2|TRBV7-9
TGTGCCAGCAGCTTAGCTTTAGCGGGGGATGCAGATACGCAGTATTTT
CASSLALAGDADTQYF
>.|TRBJ1-1|.|TRBV5-1
TGCGCCAGCAGCGAGCCGCAGGGTTACACTGAAGCTTTCTTT
CASSEPQGYTEAFF
>.|TRBJ2-5|TRBD1|TRBV4-3
TGCGCCAGCAGCCAAGAAATCCGTGGACAGGGCCAAGAGACCCAGTACTTC
CASSQEIRGQGQETQYF
>.|TRBJ1-6|.|TRBV11-2
TGTGCCAGCAGCTCTGCCGGGGTTACTATCTATAATTCACCCCTCCACTTT
CASSSAGVTIYNSPLHF
>.|TRBJ1-1|.|TRBV5-1
TGCGCCAGCAGCCCGCCTCACGGGGGGAACACTGAAGCTTTCTTT
CASSPPHGGNTEAFF
>.|TRBJ2-6|.|TRBV7-3
TGTGCCAGCAGCTTATACAGGCCTACTGGGGCCAACGTCCTGACTTTC
CASSLYRPTGANVLTF
>.|TRBJ1-1|.|TRBV11-1
TGTGCCATACTGTCGTTCGGGGGTGAGGGCGAAGCTTTCTTT
CAILSFGGEGEAFF
>once|TRBJ1-2|.|TRBV4-1
TGCGCCAGCAGCCAGCCGCCACAGGGTAACTATGGCTACACCTTC
CASSQPPQGNYGYTF
>once|TRBJ2-3|TRBD2|TRBV5-1
TGCGCCAGCAGCTTGGGACTAGCGGGGAGTACGCAGTATTTT
CASSLGLAGSTQYF
>.|TRBJ2-5|TRBD2|TRBV15
TGTGCCACCAGCAGATCGGGACTAGAGGAGACCCAGTACTTC
CATSRSGLEETQYF
>.|TRBJ2-3|TRBD1|TRBV4-2
TGTGCCAGCAGCCAAGCGGGACAGAAGTATTTT
CASSQAGQKYF
>.|TRBJ2-5|TRBD2|TRBV6-1
TGTGCCAGCAGTGAAGCAGGTAGCGGGGGTTGGGAGACCCAGTACTTC
CASSEAGSGGWETQYF
>.|TRBJ1-2|.|TRBV6-5
TGTGCCAGCAGACTACAGGCTGGCTATGGCTACACCTTC
CASRLQAGYGYTF
>.|TRBJ1-6|.|TRBV11-2
TGTGCCAGCAGCCCCGGGACAAAAAATTCACCCCTCCACTTT
CASSPGTKNSPLHF
>.|TRBJ1-1|.|TRBV30
TGTGCCTGGACCGGGGGGGGGAACACTGAAGCTTTCTTT
CAWTGGGNTEAFF
>few|TRBJ1-5|.|TRBV19
TGTGCCAGTAGTATTCGCGGGGGACCCCAGCATTTT
CASSIRGGPQHF
>.|TRBJ2-5|.|TRBV5-4
TGTGCCAGCAGCCGCGGGACTGAGATGGAGACCCAGTACTTC
CASSRGTEMETQYF
>.|TRBJ2-1|TRBD2|TRBV9
TGTGCCAGCAGCGGTAGACTAGCGGGGAGTGAGCAGTTCTTC
CASSGRLAGSEQFF
>few|TRBJ2-7|.|TRBV11-1
TGTGCCAGCAGCTTAAGTCAGGCGCAGTCCTACGAGCAGTACTTC
CASSLSQAQSYEQYF
>.|TRBJ2-7|TRBD1|TRBV7-9
TGTGCCAGCAGCCCCCTGGGGACAGGGAACCACGAGCAGTACTTC
CASSPLGTGNHEQYF
>.|TRBJ1-4|TRBD1|TRBV10-3
TGTGCCATCAGACCGGGACAGACTAATGAAAAACTGTTTTTT
CAIRPGQTNEKLFF
>.|TRBJ2-3|.|TRBV2
TGTGCCAGCAGTGAAGCCGGGTCGGGGGGCTCAGATACGCAGTATTTT
CASSEAGSGGSDTQYF
>.|TRBJ2-7|.|TRBV5-4
TGTGCCAGCAGCTTGGACAGATCCTACGAGCAGTACTTC
CASSLDRSYEQYF
>.|TRBJ2-2|TRBD2|TRBV13
TGTGCCAGCAGCTCTCGACTAGCGGGGTACACCGGGGAGCTGTTTTTT
CASSSRLAGYTGELFF